This passage covers 28 T cell receptor beta chains from one sample sequenced in a study of T-cell reconstitution after alpha-beta-depleted transplantation in children. Preparing the TCRbeta library involved the use of unique molecular identifiers. TCRdb re-analysed the PCR reads in MiXCR, keeping a single row per CDR3 protein. The sample consists of 250,000 to 300,000 distinct CDR3 sequences, 10% of them appearing once. The sequenced sample was PBMCs, obtained before TCRalphabeta/CD19-depleted stem cell transplant. These receptors were collected from a boy younger than two with acute myeloid leukemia, due to receive a stem cell transplant.

There are a few counts of this clonotype. V gene TRBV5-5 combines with J gene TRBJ2-6, with TRBD1 identical over 10 bases. The V gene end was trimmed by 2 bases and the J gene end by 2 bases; junction bases not matched to a gene: 4. The CDR3 is made up of 17 amino acids. CDR1 and CDR2 (germline): SGHKS, YYEKEE (reference sequence). The CDR3 DNA sequence: TGTGCCAGCAGCTTCCGGGACAGGGGAACTGGGGCCAACGTCCTGACTTTC. Protein: CASSFRDRGTGANVLTF.

In the case of this clonotype: A read error may account for a junction end that differs from germline. V is TRBV29-1 and J is TRBJ2-7; D ambiguous. The CDR3 covers 12 residues. The germline V gene encodes CDR1 SQVTM and CDR2 ANQGSEA. The CDR3 here is CSVQEASYEQYF. DNA for the CDR3: TGCAGCGTTCAAGAAGCCTCCTACGAGCAGTACTTC.

Only a few counts were recorded for this clonotype. The rearrangement links TRBV20-1 to TRBJ2-3, with unresolved D. V shed 2 bases and J shed 4 bases, with 4 bases lying between them. Germline CDR1 reads DFQATT; CDR2 reads SNEGSKA (reference sequence). The CDR3 covers 11 residues. In DNA form, the CDR3 reads TGCAGTGCTAGATATCCAGATACGCAGTATTTT. Its translation is CSARYPDTQYF.

This clonotype was observed at least ten times. The V call is TRBV5-1, the J call TRBJ2-3; no clear D gene. This CDR3 comprises 14 residues. V was shortened by 2 bases and J by 8 bases, with 15 bases between the two germline ends. In germline, CDR1 is SGHRS, CDR2 YFSETQ. CDR3 sequence (DNA): TGCGCCAGCAGCTTCGGATCCGTACGTGCTACGCAGTATTTT. Its translation is CASSFGSVRATQYF.

This clonotype was counted ten times or more. The chain carries TRBV6-2 or TRBV6-3 and TRBJ1-2, with D possibly TRBD1 on 6 matching bases. Germline CDR1 and CDR2: MNHEY and SVGEGT. The CDR3 extends over 14 amino acids. The ends were cut back, 0 bases at V and 9 bases at J, with 14 bases in the middle. The DNA of the CDR3 is TGTGCCAGCAGTTACTCCCGGACAGTTCGGAGCTACACCTTC. This sequence encodes CASSYSRTVRSYTF.

This clonotype has a count of ten or more. The chain is built from TRBV6-5 and TRBJ2-7, with D perhaps matching TRBD2 (7 bases). The V gene lost 6 bases and the J gene lost 5 bases, with 11 bases spanning the gap. Per the germline V gene, CDR1 is MNHEY and CDR2 is SVGAGI. This CDR3 has 12 amino acids. The CDR3 protein is CASRRGRDEQYF. CDR3 sequence (DNA): TGTGCCAGCAGGAGGGGGAGGGACGAGCAGTACTTC.

At least ten counts were recorded for this clonotype. The CDR3 bases are TGTGCCAGCAGTTACTCGTGGGTTAAGGGAGAGACCCAGTACTTC. Amino acid sequence: CASSYSWVKGETQYF. This chain uses TRBV6-5 with TRBJ2-5; D ambiguous. V lost 0 bases, J lost 4 bases, and 12 bases lay in between. Germline V gene data show CDR1 as MNHEY and CDR2 as SVGAGI. The CDR3 spans 15 residues.

This clonotype was seen repeatedly, ten times or more. The chain carries TRBV4-3 and TRBJ2-3; 13 nucleotides align to TRBD2. CDR1 and CDR2 from the germline V gene are LGHNA and YSLEER. J gave up 6 bases and V 5 bases, and 8 bases lay outside the gene matches. This CDR3 contains 16 residues. The CDR3 bases are TGCGCCAGCAGCTATCAACTAGCGGGAGGGGGGGATACGCAGTATTTT. It codes for CASSYQLAGGGDTQYF.

This clonotype appeared many times. This chain joins TRBV12-3 or TRBV12-4 and TRBJ2-7; D gene unclear. This CDR3 comprises 14 residues. Trimming shortened V by 3 bases and J by 4 bases, and 13 bases separated the two germline ends. The CDR3 DNA follows: TGTGCCAGCAGTTTCGGCAACTTAAAATACGAGCAGTACTTC. This translates into CASSFGNLKYEQYF.

The chain joins TRBV7-2 to TRBJ1-5, with 9 bases fitting TRBD1. In germline, CDR1 is SGHTA, CDR2 FQGNSA. With V trimmed by 5 bases and J by 6 bases, 5 bases remained unmatched. CDR3 length: 14 residues. CDR3 sequence: CASSRTGGPQPQHF. The CDR3 DNA reads TGTGCCAGCAGCCGTACAGGGGGCCCTCAGCCCCAGCATTTT.

This clonotype was counted at least ten times. DNA of the CDR3: TGTGCCAGCAGTTACAAGGGGGCGAGTGAGACCCAGTACTTC. It translates to CASSYKGASETQYF. The chain is built from TRBV6-5 and TRBJ2-5; 7 nucleotides agree with TRBD1. Germline V gives CDR1 MNHEY, CDR2 SVGAGI. This CDR3 has 14 amino acids. V shed 2 bases, J shed 5 bases, and the junction held 5 bases outside the gene matches.

J is TRBJ2-3 and V is TRBV6-5; 8 bases align to TRBD1. With V trimmed by 6 bases and J by 7 bases, 15 bases remained unmatched. The CDR3 is made up of 16 amino acids. CDR1 and CDR2 from the germline V gene are MNHEY and SVGAGI. This CDR3 is CASRSPDRANPYTQYF. DNA for the CDR3: TGTGCCAGCAGAAGCCCGGACAGGGCTAATCCTTATACGCAGTATTTT.

This clonotype has at least ten counts. The chain joins TRBV7-6 to TRBJ1-1; 8 bases align to TRBD1. V shed 5 bases and J 4 bases; nucleotides not matched to a gene: 12. This CDR3 contains 16 residues. Germline V lookup: CDR1 SGHVS, CDR2 FNYEAQ. This chain's CDR3 is CASSPSLGQVFTEAFF. CDR3 bases: TGTGCCAGCAGCCCTTCCCTGGGACAGGTCTTCACTGAAGCTTTCTTT. The variable domain in full, completed from reference TRBV7-6 and TRBJ1-1, reads GAGVSQSPRYKVTKRGQDVALRCDPISGHVSLYWYRQALGQGPEFLTYFNYEAQQDKSGLPNDRFSAERPEGSISTLTIQRTEQRDSAMYRCASSPSLGQVFTEAFFGQGTRLTVV.

This clonotype was seen a few times. The CDR3 bases are TGCAGTGCTAGGGTAGCGGGCTACTCCTACAATGAGCAGTTCTTC. Translation gives CSARVAGYSYNEQFF. This rearrangement joins TRBV20-1 to TRBJ2-1; 7 bases match TRBD2. CDR1 is DFQATT and CDR2 is SNEGSKA in the germline V gene (reference sequence). This CDR3 spans 15 amino acids. V trimming: 3 bases; J trimming: 0 bases; junction bases outside the gene matches: 5.

This clonotype was found many times. The chain has TRBV29-1 and TRBJ2-7; 7 bases are a match to TRBD1. CDR1 and CDR2 (germline): SQVTM, ANQGSEA. CDR3 length: 14 amino acids. The V segment lost 4 bases and the J segment 3 bases; nucleotides outside the gene matches: 9. The CDR3 sequence is CSVGPRTGVYEQYF. Written as DNA, the CDR3 is TGCAGCGTTGGGCCCCGGACAGGAGTCTACGAGCAGTACTTC.

There are a few counts of this clonotype. V usage is TRBV15 and J usage is TRBJ2-2; weak D call: TRBD1 (5 bases). The CDR3 totals 14 residues. CDR1 and CDR2 from the germline V gene are LNHNV and YYDKDF (reference sequence). The ends were cut back, 5 bases at V and 0 bases at J, with 7 bases in the middle. The CDR3 is CATSDSSNTGELFF. CDR3 DNA: TGTGCCACCAGCGACAGCTCGAACACCGGGGAGCTGTTTTTT.

This clonotype has a count of ten or more. CDR3 coding DNA: TGCAGTGCTAGTCCCATACAGCAAGCCCTAGCCAAAAACATTCAGTACTTC. As protein: CSASPIQQALAKNIQYF. The chain employs TRBV20-1 and TRBJ2-4, with D unresolved. CDR1 and CDR2 (germline): DFQATT, SNEGSKA (reference sequence). This CDR3 contains 17 residues. The V gene lost 3 bases and the J gene lost 0 bases, with 18 bases spanning the gap.

This clonotype occurred many times. This rearrangement joins TRBV6-1 to TRBJ2-3, with TRBD2 identical over 12 bases. The germline V gene has CDR1 MNHNS and CDR2 SASEGT. J was trimmed by 1 base and V by 4 bases; bases with no gene match: 9. This CDR3 contains 18 residues. CDR3 sequence: CASSAPSGRALGTDTQYF. The CDR3 region has the DNA TGTGCCAGCAGTGCCCCTAGCGGGAGGGCCCTCGGCACAGATACGCAGTATTTT.

This clonotype was seen many times. The chain links TRBV13 to TRBJ1-5; maybe TRBD1 (6 bases). CDR1 and CDR2 (germline): PRHDT, FYEKMQ (reference sequence). Between the trimmed V and J ends, which lost 0 bases and 5 bases, there was a span of 11 bases. The CDR3 covers 15 residues. The CDR3 DNA reads TGTGCCAGCAGCTTAGGTCAGGGGATTGATCAGCCCCAGCATTTT. It is translated as CASSLGQGIDQPQHF.

In this sample, this clonotype turned up many times. The genes are TRBV7-6 and TRBJ2-5; D is unclear. The CDR3 contains 16 residues. V was clipped by 1 base and J by 4 bases, with 16 bases between them. Germline V CDR1 and CDR2: SGHVS, FNYEAQ. The DNA of the CDR3 is TGTGCCAGCAGCTTAGGAGTAGTTTCACCTCGAGAGACCCAGTACTTC. Translation gives CASSLGVVSPRETQYF.

This chain connects TRBV10-2 to TRBJ2-7; 9 nucleotides line up with TRBD2. Germline-derived CDR1 and CDR2 are WSHSY and SAAADI. After removal of 5 bases from V and 6 bases from J, the junction contained 5 bases not matched to a gene. CDR3 length: 13 residues. CDR3 region: CASSTSGPSEQYF. The CDR3 DNA is TGCGCCAGCAGTACTAGCGGGCCGAGCGAGCAGTACTTC.

The V gene is TRBV7-6, the J gene TRBJ2-1; no clear D gene. The V end lost 5 bases, the J end lost 3 bases, and 11 bases lay between the germline ends. In germline, CDR1 is SGHVS, CDR2 FNYEAQ. The CDR3 runs to 14 residues. The CDR3 loop reads CASSLGRNYNEQFF. CDR3 coding DNA: TGTGCCAGCAGCCTCGGACGGAACTACAATGAGCAGTTCTTC.

This clonotype was recorded many times. The V and J genes are TRBV5-1 and TRBJ2-7; TRBD1 matches at 10 bases. Trimming at V came to 0 bases and at J to 4 bases, leaving 4 bases not matched to a gene. The CDR3 loop spans 15 amino acids. Germline V gene data show CDR1 as SGHRS and CDR2 as YFSETQ. CDR3 nucleotide sequence: TGCGCCAGCAGCTTGGGACAGGGGGCTAGGTACGAGCAGTACTTC. This encodes CASSLGQGARYEQYF.

This clonotype has ten or more counts. The genes are TRBV5-1 and TRBJ2-7, with 9 bases identical to TRBD2. The CDR3 runs to 17 residues. The germline gives CDR1 SGHRS, CDR2 YFSETQ. After removal of 0 bases from V and 1 base from J, the junction contained 8 bases not matched to a gene. CDR3 sequence: CASSLAVSREGSYEQYF. The CDR3 DNA follows: TGCGCCAGCAGCTTGGCGGTGTCGCGGGAGGGTTCCTACGAGCAGTACTTC.

Ten or more counts support this clonotype. The chain has TRBV6-5 and TRBJ1-1, with D perhaps TRBD1 (6 bases). Deletions cut 0 bases from V and 3 bases from J, with 8 bases between. The CDR3 is made up of 14 amino acids. Germline CDR1 MNHEY, CDR2 SVGAGI. CDR3 coding DNA: TGTGCCAGCAGTTACTCACGACAGGACACTGAAGCTTTCTTT. The encoded protein is CASSYSRQDTEAFF.

This clonotype was recorded at least ten times. Here the CDR3 reads CASSHRDREFLTF. CDR3 bases: TGCGCCAGCAGCCACCGGGACAGGGAATTCCTGACTTTC. The chain couples TRBV4-1 to TRBJ2-6; TRBD1 agrees at 9 bases. Germline assignment: CDR1 MGHRA and CDR2 YSYEKL. The ends lost 3 bases at V and 14 bases at J; junction bases unmatched: 5. This CDR3 has 13 residues.

This clonotype was counted at least ten times. The chain links TRBV12-3 or TRBV12-4 to TRBJ2-7, with a weak D call TRBD1 (5 bases). This CDR3 is 14 amino acids long. Trimming stripped 3 bases from V and 2 bases from J, with 11 bases between. CDR3 region: CASSFRQSAYEQYF. CDR3 sequence (DNA): TGTGCCAGCAGTTTCCGACAGAGCGCCTACGAGCAGTACTTC.

A remark on this clonotype: A read error is possible here, since a much larger clone lies one base away. This chain joins TRBV5-1 and TRBJ1-3; a possible D gene is TRBD1 (5 bases). This CDR3 region has 15 residues. Trimming took off 5 bases at V and 0 bases at J, with 12 bases between the two ends. Germline CDR1 and CDR2: SGHRS and YFSETQ. CDR3 nucleotide sequence: TGCGCCAGCAGGCCGGGGACGGCCTCTGGAAACACCATATATTTT. Residues: CASRPGTASGNTIYF.